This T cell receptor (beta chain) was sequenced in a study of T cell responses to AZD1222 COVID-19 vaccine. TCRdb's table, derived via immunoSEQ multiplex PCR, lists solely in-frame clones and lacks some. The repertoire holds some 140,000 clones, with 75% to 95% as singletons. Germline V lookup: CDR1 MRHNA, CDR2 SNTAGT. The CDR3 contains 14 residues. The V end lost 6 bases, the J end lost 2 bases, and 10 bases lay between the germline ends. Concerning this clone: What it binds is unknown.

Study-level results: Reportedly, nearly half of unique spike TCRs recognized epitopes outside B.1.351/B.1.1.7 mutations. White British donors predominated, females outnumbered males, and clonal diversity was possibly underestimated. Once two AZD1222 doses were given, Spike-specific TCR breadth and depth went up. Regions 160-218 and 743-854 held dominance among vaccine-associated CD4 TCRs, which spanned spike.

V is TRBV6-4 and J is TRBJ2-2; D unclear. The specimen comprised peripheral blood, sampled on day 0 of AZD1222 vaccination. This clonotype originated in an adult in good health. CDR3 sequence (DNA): TGTGCCAGCAGCCTGACTGAAAACACCGGGGAGCTGTTTTTT. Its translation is CASSLTENTGELFF.